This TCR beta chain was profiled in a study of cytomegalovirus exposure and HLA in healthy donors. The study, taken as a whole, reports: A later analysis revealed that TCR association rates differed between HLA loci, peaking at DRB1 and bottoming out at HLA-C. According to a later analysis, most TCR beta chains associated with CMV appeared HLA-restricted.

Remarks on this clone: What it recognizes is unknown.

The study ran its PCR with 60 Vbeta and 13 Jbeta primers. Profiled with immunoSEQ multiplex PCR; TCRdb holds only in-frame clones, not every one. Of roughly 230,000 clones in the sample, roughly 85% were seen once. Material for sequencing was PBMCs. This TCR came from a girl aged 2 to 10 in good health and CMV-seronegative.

The DNA of the CDR3 is TGTGCCAGCAGCCCGGACAGGGGGCCGAATGAAAAACTGTTTTTT. Encoded protein: CASSPDRGPNEKLFF. The J gene is TRBJ1-4, the V gene TRBV7-9; 11 bases are a match to TRBD1. Per the germline V gene, CDR1 is SEHNR and CDR2 is FQNEAQ (reference sequence). Trimming took 5 bases from V and 5 from J; bases not matched to a gene: 4. The CDR3 has 15 amino acids.